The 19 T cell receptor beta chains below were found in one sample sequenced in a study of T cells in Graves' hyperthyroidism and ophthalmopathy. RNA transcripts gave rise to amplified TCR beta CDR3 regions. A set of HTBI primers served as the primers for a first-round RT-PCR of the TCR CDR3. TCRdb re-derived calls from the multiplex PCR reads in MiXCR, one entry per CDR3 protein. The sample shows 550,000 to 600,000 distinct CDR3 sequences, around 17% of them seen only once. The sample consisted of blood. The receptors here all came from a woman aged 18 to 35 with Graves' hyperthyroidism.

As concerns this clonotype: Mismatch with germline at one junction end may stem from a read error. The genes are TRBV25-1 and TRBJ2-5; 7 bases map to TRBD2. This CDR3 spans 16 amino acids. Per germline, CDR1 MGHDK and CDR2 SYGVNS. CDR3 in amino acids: CANSAAKGRDQETQYF. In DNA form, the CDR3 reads TGTGCCAACAGTGCAGCGAAAGGGAGGGACCAAGAGACCCAGTACTTC.

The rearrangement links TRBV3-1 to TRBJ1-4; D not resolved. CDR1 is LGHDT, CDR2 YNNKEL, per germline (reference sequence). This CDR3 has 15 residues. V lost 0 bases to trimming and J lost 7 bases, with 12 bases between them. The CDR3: CASSQESLLGEKLFF. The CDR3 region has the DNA TGTGCCAGCAGCCAAGAATCCCTGCTGGGTGAAAAACTGTTTTTT.

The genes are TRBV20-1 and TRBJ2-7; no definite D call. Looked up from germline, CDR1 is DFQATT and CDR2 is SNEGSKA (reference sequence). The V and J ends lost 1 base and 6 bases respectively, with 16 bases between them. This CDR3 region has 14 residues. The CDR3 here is CSARAGRPVSEQYF. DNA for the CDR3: TGCAGTGCTAGAGCCGGCCGACCGGTTAGCGAGCAGTACTTC.

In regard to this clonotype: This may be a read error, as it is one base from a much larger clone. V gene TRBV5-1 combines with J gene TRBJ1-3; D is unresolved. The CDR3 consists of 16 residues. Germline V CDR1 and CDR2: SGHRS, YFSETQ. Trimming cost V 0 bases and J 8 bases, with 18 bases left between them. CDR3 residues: CASSLAGGSQGHTIYF. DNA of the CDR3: TGCGCCAGCAGCTTGGCCGGCGGGAGTCAAGGACACACCATATATTTT.

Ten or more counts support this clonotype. As DNA, the CDR3 is TGCAGTGCTAGAGATCGGAGGGGCCTTCAAGAGACCCAGTACTTC. It encodes CSARDRRGLQETQYF. This rearrangement joins TRBV20-1 to TRBJ2-5; a possible D gene is TRBD2 (6 bases). Trimming removed 0 bases from V and 2 bases from J, with 13 bases in between. The germline V gene encodes CDR1 DFQATT and CDR2 SNEGSKA (reference sequence). The CDR3 loop spans 15 amino acids.

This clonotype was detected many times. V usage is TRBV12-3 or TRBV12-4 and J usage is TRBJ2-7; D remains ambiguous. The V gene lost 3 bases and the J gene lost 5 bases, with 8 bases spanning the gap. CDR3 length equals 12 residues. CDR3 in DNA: TGTGCCAGCAGTTTCTCAGCCAACGAGCAGTACTTC. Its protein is CASSFSANEQYF.

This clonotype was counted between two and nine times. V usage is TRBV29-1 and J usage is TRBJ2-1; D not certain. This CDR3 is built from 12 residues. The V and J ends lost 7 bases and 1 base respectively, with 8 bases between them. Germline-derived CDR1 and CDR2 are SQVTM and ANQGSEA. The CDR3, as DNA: TGCAGCGGTGGCAGGTCCTACAATGAGCAGTTCTTC. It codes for CSGGRSYNEQFF.

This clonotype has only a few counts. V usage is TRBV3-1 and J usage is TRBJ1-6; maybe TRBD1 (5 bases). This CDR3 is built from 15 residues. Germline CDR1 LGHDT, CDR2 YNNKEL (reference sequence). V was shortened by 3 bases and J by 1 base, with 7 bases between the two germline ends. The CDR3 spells CASSHQGSYNSPLHF. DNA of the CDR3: TGTGCCAGCAGCCATCAGGGATCCTATAATTCACCCCTCCACTTT.

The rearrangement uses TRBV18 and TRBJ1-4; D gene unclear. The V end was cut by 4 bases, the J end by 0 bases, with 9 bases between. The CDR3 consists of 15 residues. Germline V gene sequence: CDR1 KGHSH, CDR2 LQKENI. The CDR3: CASSRFGATNEKLFF. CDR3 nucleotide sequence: TGTGCCAGCTCACGGTTTGGGGCAACTAATGAAAAACTGTTTTTT.

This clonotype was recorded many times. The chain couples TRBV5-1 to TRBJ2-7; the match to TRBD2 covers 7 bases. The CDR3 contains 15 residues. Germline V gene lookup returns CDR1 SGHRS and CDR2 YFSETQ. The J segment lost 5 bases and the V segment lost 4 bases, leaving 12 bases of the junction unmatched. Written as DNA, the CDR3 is TGCGCCAGCAGCCCTGGGACTACCCAGACCAACGAGCAGTACTTC. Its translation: CASSPGTTQTNEQYF.

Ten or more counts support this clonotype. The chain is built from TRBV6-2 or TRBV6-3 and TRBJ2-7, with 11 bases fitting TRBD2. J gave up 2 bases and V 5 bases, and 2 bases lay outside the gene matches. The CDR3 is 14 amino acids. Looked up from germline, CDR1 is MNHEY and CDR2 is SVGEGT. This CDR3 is CASSPLAGAYEQYF. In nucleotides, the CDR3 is TGTGCCAGCAGTCCACTAGCGGGGGCCTACGAGCAGTACTTC.

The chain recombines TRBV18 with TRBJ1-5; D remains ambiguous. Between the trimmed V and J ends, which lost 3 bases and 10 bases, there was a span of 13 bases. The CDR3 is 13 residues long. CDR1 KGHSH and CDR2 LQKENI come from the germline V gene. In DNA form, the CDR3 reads TGTGCCAGCTCACCGCCCCCTGCCTCACCCCAGCATTTT. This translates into CASSPPPASPQHF.

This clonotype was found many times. CDR3 loop: CASSPWTTDTQYF. The CDR3 region has the DNA TGTGCCAGCAGCCCCTGGACCACAGATACGCAGTATTTT. This chain uses TRBV11-3 with TRBJ2-3; no reliable D call. The V end lost 5 bases, the J end lost 2 bases, and 8 bases lay between the germline ends. Germline lookup yields CDR1 SGHNT and CDR2 YENEEA. This CDR3 has 13 amino acids.

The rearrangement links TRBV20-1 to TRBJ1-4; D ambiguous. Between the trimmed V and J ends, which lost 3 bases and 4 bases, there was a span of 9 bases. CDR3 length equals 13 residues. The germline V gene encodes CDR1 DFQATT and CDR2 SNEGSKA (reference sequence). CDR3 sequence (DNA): TGCAGTGCTAGGAACGCCTTTAATGAAAAACTGTTTTTT. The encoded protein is CSARNAFNEKLFF.

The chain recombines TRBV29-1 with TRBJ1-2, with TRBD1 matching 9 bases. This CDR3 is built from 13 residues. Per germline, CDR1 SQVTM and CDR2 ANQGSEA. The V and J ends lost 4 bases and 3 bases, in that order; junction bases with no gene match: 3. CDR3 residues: CSVAGQGYYGYTF. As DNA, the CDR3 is TGCAGCGTTGCGGGACAGGGATACTATGGCTACACCTTC. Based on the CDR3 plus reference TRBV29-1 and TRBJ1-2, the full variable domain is SAVISQKPSRDICQRGTSLTIQCQVDSQVTMMFWYRQQPGQSLTLIATANQGSEATYESGFVIDKFPISRPNLTFSTLTVSNMSPEDSSIYLCSVAGQGYYGYTFGSGTRLTVV.

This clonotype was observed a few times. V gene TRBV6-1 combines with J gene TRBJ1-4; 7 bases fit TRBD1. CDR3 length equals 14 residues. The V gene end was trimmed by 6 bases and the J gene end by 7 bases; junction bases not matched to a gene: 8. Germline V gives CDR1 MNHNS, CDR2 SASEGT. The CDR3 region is CASRKGQLTEKLFF. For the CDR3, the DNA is TGTGCCAGCAGGAAGGGACAGCTGACTGAAAAACTGTTTTTT.

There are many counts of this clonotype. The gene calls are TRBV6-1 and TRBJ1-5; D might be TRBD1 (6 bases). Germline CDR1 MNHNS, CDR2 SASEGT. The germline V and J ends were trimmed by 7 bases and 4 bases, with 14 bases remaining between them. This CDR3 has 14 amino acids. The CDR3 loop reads CASTSRTENQPQHF. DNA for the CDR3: TGTGCCAGCACCAGCAGGACAGAAAATCAGCCCCAGCATTTT.

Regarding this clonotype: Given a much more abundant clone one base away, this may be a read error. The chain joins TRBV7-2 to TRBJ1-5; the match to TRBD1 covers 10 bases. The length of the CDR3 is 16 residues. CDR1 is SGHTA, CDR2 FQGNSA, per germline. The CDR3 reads CVSSSRQGAGNQPQHF. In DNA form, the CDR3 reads TGTGTCAGCAGCTCTCGACAGGGGGCAGGCAATCAGCCCCAGCATTTT.

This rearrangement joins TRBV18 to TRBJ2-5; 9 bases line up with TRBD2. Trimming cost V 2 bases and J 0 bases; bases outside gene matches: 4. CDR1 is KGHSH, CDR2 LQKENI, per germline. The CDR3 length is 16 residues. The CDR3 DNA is TGTGCCAGCTCACCAGCCCTAGCGGGGTACCAAGAGACCCAGTACTTC. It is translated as CASSPALAGYQETQYF.